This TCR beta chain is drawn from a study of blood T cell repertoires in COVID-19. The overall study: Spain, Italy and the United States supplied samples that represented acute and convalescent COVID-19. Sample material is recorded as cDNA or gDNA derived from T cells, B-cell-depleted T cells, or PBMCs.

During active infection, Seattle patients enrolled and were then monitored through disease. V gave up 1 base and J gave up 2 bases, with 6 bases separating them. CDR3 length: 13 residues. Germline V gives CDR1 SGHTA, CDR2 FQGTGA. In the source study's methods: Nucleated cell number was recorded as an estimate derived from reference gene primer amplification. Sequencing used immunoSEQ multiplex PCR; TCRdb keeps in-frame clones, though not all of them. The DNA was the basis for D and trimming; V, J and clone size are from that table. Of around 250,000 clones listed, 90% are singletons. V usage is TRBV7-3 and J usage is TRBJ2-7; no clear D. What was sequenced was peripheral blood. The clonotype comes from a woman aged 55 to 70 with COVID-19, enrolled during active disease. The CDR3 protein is CASSLNPAYEQYF. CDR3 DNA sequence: TGTGCCAGCAGCTTAAACCCAGCCTACGAGCAGTACTTC.